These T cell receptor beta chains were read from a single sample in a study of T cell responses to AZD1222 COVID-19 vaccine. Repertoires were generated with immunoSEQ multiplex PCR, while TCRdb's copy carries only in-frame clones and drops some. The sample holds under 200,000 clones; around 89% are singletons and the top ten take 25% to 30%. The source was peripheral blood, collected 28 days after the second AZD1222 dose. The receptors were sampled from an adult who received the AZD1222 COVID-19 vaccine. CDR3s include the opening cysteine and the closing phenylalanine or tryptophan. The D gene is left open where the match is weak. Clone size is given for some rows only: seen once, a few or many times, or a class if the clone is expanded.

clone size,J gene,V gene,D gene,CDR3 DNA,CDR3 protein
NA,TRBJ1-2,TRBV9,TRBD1,TGTGCCAGCAGCTTAAGCCCACAGGGGGCCGGCGGCTACACCTTC,CASSLSPQGAGGYTF
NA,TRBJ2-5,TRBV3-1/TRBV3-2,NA,TGTGCCAGCAGCCCTCGGGCAGGCCGAGAGACCCAGTACTTC,CASSPRAGRETQYF
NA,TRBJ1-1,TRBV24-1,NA,TGTGCCACCAGTGAGTCCCACCGAGGGGTGAACACTGAAGCTTTCTTT,CATSESHRGVNTEAFF
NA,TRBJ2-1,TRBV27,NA,TGTGCCAGCACCCTTTCCGCTGGCACCTACAATGAGCAGTTCTTC,CASTLSAGTYNEQFF
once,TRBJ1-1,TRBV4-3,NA,TGCGCCAGCAGCCAAGATATGAGTCGGGAGGCTTTCTTT,CASSQDMSREAFF
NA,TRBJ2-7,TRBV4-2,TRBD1,TGTGCCAGCAGCCGAGAAGGGACAGGGTTTCACGAGCAGTACTTC,CASSREGTGFHEQYF
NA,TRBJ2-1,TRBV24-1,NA,TGTGCCACCAGTGGACGGGGGTCCTCCTACAATGAGCAGTTCTTC,CATSGRGSSYNEQFF
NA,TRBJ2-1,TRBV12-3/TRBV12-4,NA,TGTGCCAGCAGCCCACAGGTAGAGCAGTTCTTC,CASSPQVEQFF
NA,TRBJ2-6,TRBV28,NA,TGTGCCAGCAGTCGCTTCGGACGCTCTGGGGCCAACGTCCTGACTTTC,CASSRFGRSGANVLTF
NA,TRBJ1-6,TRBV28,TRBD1,TGTGCCAGCAGGAGGGGACAGGGGAATTCACCCCTCCACTTT,CASRRGQGNSPLHF
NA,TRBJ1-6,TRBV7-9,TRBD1,TGTGCCAGCAGCTCGGGGACAGGCCGAGAGGTACCCCTCCACTTT,CASSSGTGREVPLHF
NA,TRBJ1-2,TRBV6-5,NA,TGTGCCAGCCGAGCCCCACCCGCAGGCTACACCTTC,CASRAPPAGYTF
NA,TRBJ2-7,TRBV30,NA,TGTGCCTGGAGTCGTGGACCACCAAGTGAGCAGTACTTC,CAWSRGPPSEQYF
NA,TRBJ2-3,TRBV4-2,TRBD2,TGTGCCAGCAGCTTTTTTAGCGGGAGGGCCAACACAGATACGCAGTATTTT,CASSFFSGRANTDTQYF
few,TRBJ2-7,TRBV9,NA,TGTGCCAGCAGCGTGACACCCACTTACGAGCAGTACTTC,CASSVTPTYEQYF
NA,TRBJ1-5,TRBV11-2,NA,TGTGCCAGCAGCTTAGGCCTAGATCAGCCCCAGCATTTT,CASSLGLDQPQHF
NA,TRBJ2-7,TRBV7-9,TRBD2,TGTGCCAGCAGCGCGCGGACTAGCTCCTACGAGCAGTACTTC,CASSARTSSYEQYF
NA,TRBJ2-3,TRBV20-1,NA,TGCAGTGTATCCCCCACAGATACGCAGTATTTT,CSVSPTDTQYF
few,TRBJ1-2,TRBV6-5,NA,TGTGCCAGCAGGCCACAGGGTGTTGGCTATGGCTACACCTTC,CASRPQGVGYGYTF
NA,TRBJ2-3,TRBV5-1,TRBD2,TGCGCCAGCAGCTCGGGGGGGAGTAGCACAGATACGCAGTATTTT,CASSSGGSSTDTQYF
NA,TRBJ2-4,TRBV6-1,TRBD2,TGTGCCAGCAGTGAGAGGCTAGCGGACCGAAACATTCAGTACTTC,CASSERLADRNIQYF
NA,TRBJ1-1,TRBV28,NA,TGTGCCAGCAGTTTATTGGATAAGGGTGAAGCTTTCTTT,CASSLLDKGEAFF